The rows below give T cell receptor beta chains drawn from one sample of a study of blood T cell repertoires in COVID-19. Assay: immunoSEQ multiplex PCR; the TCRdb copy retains only in-frame clones and omits some. Altogether some 350,000 clones are present, around 87% being singletons, with the ten largest covering around 6%. Material for sequencing was peripheral blood. Receptors were obtained from a woman between 45 and 65 years old with COVID-19, enrolled during active disease. Both conserved end residues are part of each CDR3. D genes are given only for firm matches. Size is omitted from some rows. Given values are once, few, many or a class for expanded clones.

d_call,v_call,j_call,clone_size,cdr3_nt,cdr3_aa
TRBD1,TRBV4-1,TRBJ1-4,once,TGCGCCAGCAGCCAATCGACAGGGAGGTGGGAAAAACTGTTTTTT,CASSQSTGRWEKLFF
TRBD2,TRBV9,TRBJ2-7,NA,TGTGCCAGCAGCGTATCCGGCGGGAGTCCCTACGAGCAGTACTTC,CASSVSGGSPYEQYF
NA,TRBV21-1,TRBJ2-5,NA,TGTGCCAGCAGCAAAGAGGCCGGGGCCCAGTACTTC,CASSKEAGAQYF
NA,TRBV18,TRBJ2-7,NA,TGTGCCAGCTCACCATCAGCCGGGATACAAACCTACGAGCAGTACTTC,CASSPSAGIQTYEQYF
TRBD1,TRBV29-1,TRBJ2-5,NA,TGCAGCGTTGAAGATGGAGACAGGGGGGAGACCCAGTACTTC,CSVEDGDRGETQYF
TRBD2,TRBV2,TRBJ2-3,NA,TGTGCCAGCCAGACCCCCCCCAGCGGGGGCTTCTCTAGCACAGATACGCAGTATTTT,CASQTPPSGGFSSTDTQYF
TRBD2,TRBV11-2,TRBJ2-7,NA,TGTACCAGCAGCTCCCGAGCGGGATTCGAGCAGTACTTC,CTSSSRAGFEQYF
NA,TRBV3-1/TRBV3-2,TRBJ2-7,NA,TGTGCCAGCAGCCAAGCCCCACTCGAGCAGTACTTC,CASSQAPLEQYF
NA,TRBV29-1,TRBJ2-3,NA,TGCAGCGTCGAGGGGGGGAGGGGTTTGGATACGCAGTATTTT,CSVEGGRGLDTQYF
TRBD2,TRBV24-1,TRBJ2-2,NA,TGTGCCACCAGTGATCTCTCTAGCGGGGGGAGTATGAACACCGGGGAGCTGTTTTTT,CATSDLSSGGSMNTGELFF
NA,TRBV9,TRBJ2-1,NA,TGTGCCAGCAACCGCGACAGGGGAGGGAATGAGCAGTTCTTC,CASNRDRGGNEQFF
TRBD2,TRBV5-6,TRBJ2-3,NA,TGTGCCAGCAGCTCCCGACTAGCGGGAGGTCCCACAGATACGCAGTATTTT,CASSSRLAGGPTDTQYF
TRBD1,TRBV29-1,TRBJ2-1,once,TGCAGCGTTGAGGGACAGGGTTGGTACAATGAGCAGTTCTTC,CSVEGQGWYNEQFF
NA,TRBV18,TRBJ1-1,NA,TGTGCCAGCTCACCGACTGCGGGGCGCACTGAAGCTTTCTTT,CASSPTAGRTEAFF
NA,TRBV6-1,TRBJ1-5,NA,TGTGCCAGCAGTGAAACACTCGACAGAACTCAGCCCCAGCATTTT,CASSETLDRTQPQHF
NA,TRBV5-5,TRBJ2-2,NA,TGTGCCAGCAGCTTGGATACTAGCAGGAACACCGGGGAGCTGTTTTTT,CASSLDTSRNTGELFF
NA,TRBV6-2/TRBV6-3,TRBJ2-1,NA,TGTGCCAGCAGCCCCGTGGTAGCGGCCAGATACAATGAGCAGTTCTTC,CASSPVVAARYNEQFF
NA,TRBV18,TRBJ2-6,once,TGTGCCAGCTCACGAGAGGGCTCTGGGGCCAACGTCCTGACTTTC,CASSREGSGANVLTF
TRBD2,TRBV19,TRBJ2-5,NA,TGTGCCAGTAGTCGGGGACTAGCGGGAATTTGGGAGACCCAGTACTTC,CASSRGLAGIWETQYF
NA,TRBV7-9,TRBJ2-5,few,TGTGCCAGCAGCTTTCTCGGGGAGACCCAGTACTTC,CASSFLGETQYF
TRBD1,TRBV5-1,TRBJ1-1,NA,TGCGCCAGCAGCCTGCGGGACAGGCGAACGACAAACACTGAAGCTTTCTTT,CASSLRDRRTTNTEAFF
TRBD1,TRBV5-1,TRBJ1-1,NA,TGCGCCAGCAGCTTGGATGGACAGGGGATGAACACTGAAGCTTTCTTT,CASSLDGQGMNTEAFF
NA,TRBV6-1,TRBJ1-2,NA,TGTGCCAGCAGTGGGCAGGGATTGGGTTACAACTATGGCTACACCTTC,CASSGQGLGYNYGYTF
NA,TRBV2,TRBJ1-5,once,TGTGCCAGCAGGGTGGACACAAATAGCAATCAGCCCCAGCATTTT,CASRVDTNSNQPQHF